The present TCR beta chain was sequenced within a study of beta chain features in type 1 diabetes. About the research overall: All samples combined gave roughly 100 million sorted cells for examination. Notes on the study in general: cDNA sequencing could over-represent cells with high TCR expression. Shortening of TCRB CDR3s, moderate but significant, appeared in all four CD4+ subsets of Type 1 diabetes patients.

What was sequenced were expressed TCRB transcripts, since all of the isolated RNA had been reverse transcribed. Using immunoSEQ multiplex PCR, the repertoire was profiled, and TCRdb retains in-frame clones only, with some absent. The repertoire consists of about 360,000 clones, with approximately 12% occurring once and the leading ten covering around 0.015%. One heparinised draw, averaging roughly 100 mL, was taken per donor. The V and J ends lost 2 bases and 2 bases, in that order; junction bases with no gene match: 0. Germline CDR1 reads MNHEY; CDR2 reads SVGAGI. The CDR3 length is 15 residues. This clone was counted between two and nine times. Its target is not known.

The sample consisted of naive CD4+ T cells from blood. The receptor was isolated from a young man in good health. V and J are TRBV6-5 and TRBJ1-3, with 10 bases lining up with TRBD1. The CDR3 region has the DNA TGTGCCAGCAGTTACGGGACAGGGGCTGGAAACACCATATATTTT. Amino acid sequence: CASSYGTGAGNTIYF.